This TCR beta chain was retrieved from a study of cytomegalovirus exposure and HLA in healthy donors. Points from the study as a whole: Another analysis was done later, and it associated fewer than 20,000 TCR beta sequences with HLA alleles at 0.05 false discovery rate.

Vbeta (60) and Jbeta (13) primers were used in the PCR. Assay: immunoSEQ multiplex PCR; the TCRdb copy retains only in-frame clones and omits some. This table holds 150,000 to 200,000 clones, around 76% found once. This cohort consisted of healthy bone marrow donors. Nominally healthy donors were sampled, though unrecorded immune exposures were likely. Remarks on this clone: Its cognate antigen is unknown.

Specimen: PBMCs. The TCR sequence derives from a woman in her twenties or thirties in good health and CMV-seropositive.

CDR3 residues: CASSQDLSGGGTDTQYF. The CDR3 DNA reads TGTGCCAGCAGCCAAGATCTAAGCGGGGGGGGGACAGATACGCAGTATTTT. The chain couples TRBV4-2 to TRBJ2-3; the match to TRBD2 covers 10 bases. The V gene's germline CDR1 is LGHNA and CDR2 YNFKEQ. The CDR3 length is 17 residues. After removal of 0 bases from V and 3 bases from J, the junction contained 6 bases not matched to a gene.